One and the same sample provided the 26 T cell receptor beta chains below, sequenced in a study of blood T cell repertoires in COVID-19. Profiled with immunoSEQ multiplex PCR; TCRdb holds only in-frame clones, not every one. The data show approximately 250,000 clones, around nine tenths seen once. The specimen sequenced was peripheral blood. Source of these receptors: a man in his forties or fifties with active or convalescent COVID-19.

The genes are TRBV4-1 and TRBJ1-1; no definite D call. V lost 8 bases and J lost 3, with 10 bases in between. Germline assignment: CDR1 MGHRA and CDR2 YSYEKL. The CDR3 extends over 12 amino acids. The CDR3, as DNA: TGCGCCAGCTCCCGGGAGGACACTGAAGCTTTCTTT. Translated: CASSREDTEAFF.

This clone is a singleton in its sample. J is TRBJ2-1 and V is TRBV2; D unresolved. This CDR3 spans 12 amino acids. CDR1 and CDR2 from the germline V gene are SNHLY and FYNNEI. V lost 9 bases and J 7 bases, leaving 13 bases between the germline ends. CDR3 in amino acids: CARLKEQNEQFF. In DNA form, the CDR3 reads TGTGCCAGACTGAAGGAACAGAATGAGCAGTTCTTC.

J is TRBJ2-5 and V is TRBV6-2 or TRBV6-3; tentatively, D is TRBD2 (6 bases). Trimming shortened V by 0 bases and J by 5 bases, and 16 bases separated the two germline ends. The CDR3 has 16 residues. The germline V gene encodes CDR1 MNHEY and CDR2 SVGEGT. The CDR3 here is CASSYSLQGGGETQYF. CDR3 sequence (DNA): TGTGCCAGCAGTTACTCTCTCCAGGGAGGTGGGGAGACCCAGTACTTC.

The J gene is TRBJ2-5, the V gene TRBV6-5, with 7 bases aligning to TRBD2. Trimming at V came to 6 bases and at J to 6 bases, leaving 7 bases not matched to a gene. Germline V gives CDR1 MNHEY, CDR2 SVGAGI. CDR3 length equals 13 residues. The CDR3 loop is CASRQTSEQTQYF. The CDR3 coding sequence is TGTGCCAGCAGACAAACTAGCGAACAGACCCAGTACTTC.

The genes are TRBV21-1 and TRBJ2-2; no check of the table's D call, TRBD2, against the DNA was made. TRBV21-1 has pseudogene status. The CDR3 contains 17 residues. CDR3 in amino acids: CASSKKCGRINTGELFF. As DNA, the CDR3 is TGTGCCAGCAGCAAAAAGTGCGGCCGGATCAACACCGGGGAGCTGTTTTTT.

This chain joins TRBV7-6 and TRBJ1-6; 12 positions match TRBD1. This CDR3 is built from 19 residues. Trimming at V came to 5 bases and at J to 1 base, leaving 9 bases not matched to a gene. Germline-derived CDR1 and CDR2 are SGHVS and FNYEAQ. CDR3: CASSQGTGGAASYNSPLHF. The CDR3 DNA follows: TGTGCCAGCAGCCAAGGGACAGGGGGCGCGGCGTCCTATAATTCACCCCTCCACTTT.

V is TRBV5-4 and J is TRBJ2-7; D call uncertain. CDR3 size: 14 residues. Germline CDR1 and CDR2: SGHNT and YYREEE (reference sequence). V lost 4 bases and J 3 bases, leaving 14 bases between the germline ends. The CDR3 DNA is TGTGCCAGCAGCCTATCCTCGTCCCTCTACGAGCAGTACTTC. Amino acids: CASSLSSSLYEQYF.

The chain employs TRBV6-5 and TRBJ2-3; 8 bases match TRBD1. V shed 3 bases, J shed 2 bases, and the junction held 7 bases outside the gene matches. The CDR3 is 16 amino acids. CDR1 and CDR2 from the germline V gene are MNHEY and SVGAGI. CDR3 region: CASSYGGTGHTDTQYF. In DNA form, the CDR3 reads TGTGCCAGCAGTTATGGCGGGACAGGCCACACAGATACGCAGTATTTT.

This clone was found once. The chain links TRBV4-1 to TRBJ2-1, with 9 bases matching TRBD2. This CDR3 spans 16 amino acids. V dropped 3 bases and J dropped 3; count of bases not matched to a gene: 6. Germline V gives CDR1 MGHRA, CDR2 YSYEKL. CDR3 nucleotide sequence: TGCGCCAGCAGCCACTATAGAGCGGGGGGCTACAATGAGCAGTTCTTC. This codes for CASSHYRAGGYNEQFF.

The genes are TRBV7-6 and TRBJ2-5; 9 bases are shared with TRBD2. This CDR3 region has 15 residues. CDR1 SGHVS and CDR2 FNYEAQ come from the germline V gene. J lost 1 base, V lost 10 bases, and 10 bases had no gene match. As DNA, the CDR3 is TGTGCCACCCGGCTTCAGGGACTAGCCCAAGAGACCCAGTACTTC. Translating it yields CATRLQGLAQETQYF.

The genes are TRBV11-3 and TRBJ2-7; 11 bases map to TRBD1. V lost 0 bases and J lost 0; bases outside the gene matches: 1. The CDR3 has 16 amino acids. Germline V gene lookup returns CDR1 SGHNT and CDR2 YENEEA. CDR3 coding DNA: TGTGCCAGCAGCTTAGATGGACAGGGGGCCTCCTACGAGCAGTACTTC. Protein sequence: CASSLDGQGASYEQYF.

This chain joins TRBV5-6 and TRBJ2-2; the D gene is possibly TRBD2 (6 bases). This CDR3 region has 18 residues. Trimming shortened V by 2 bases and J by 7 bases, and 24 bases separated the two germline ends. The germline V gene encodes CDR1 SGHDT and CDR2 YYEEEE. For the CDR3, the DNA is TGTGCCAGCAGCTTATTTTTCGATATCCAGGGAGGCGGCGGGGAGCTGTTTTTT. It codes for CASSLFFDIQGGGGELFF.

This clone was observed a few times. J is TRBJ2-3 and V is TRBV7-9, with TRBD1 matching 10 bases. J was trimmed by 6 bases and V by 0 bases; bases with no gene match: 12. Germline CDR1 SEHNR, CDR2 FQNEAQ (reference sequence). The CDR3 totals 18 residues. In nucleotides, the CDR3 is TGTGCCAGCAGCTTAGCCCGGGACAGGGGCCGCCCTGGGGATACGCAGTATTTT. It codes for CASSLARDRGRPGDTQYF. Full variable domain (missing parts from reference TRBV7-9 and TRBJ2-3): DTGVSQNPRHKITKRGQNVTFRCDPISEHNRLYWYRQTLGQGPEFLTYFQNEAQLEKSRLLSDRFSAERPKGSFSTLEIQRTEQGDSAMYLCASSLARDRGRPGDTQYFGPGTRLTVL.

The chain carries TRBV27 and TRBJ2-3; D not resolved. CDR3 length: 13 amino acids. From germline, CDR1 is MNHEY and CDR2 SMNVEV (reference sequence). V lost 4 bases to trimming and J lost 6 bases, with 11 bases between them. Here the CDR3 DNA reads TGTGCCAGCAGTTGGCCCTCGTCGGATACGCAGTATTTT. It yields the protein CASSWPSSDTQYF.

The chain employs TRBV18 and TRBJ2-1; perhaps TRBD1 as D (6 bases). Trimming stripped 3 bases from V and 1 base from J, with 7 bases between. The germline V gene has CDR1 KGHSH and CDR2 LQKENI. The CDR3 totals 14 residues. CDR3 coding DNA: TGTGCCAGCTCACCCAGGGGTTCCTACAATGAGCAGTTCTTC. Translated: CASSPRGSYNEQFF.

The rearrangement joins TRBV10-2 to TRBJ1-3; the match to TRBD1 covers 9 bases. V was clipped by 8 bases and J by 5 bases; unmatched bases: 10. CDR3 length: 15 residues. The germline gives CDR1 WSHSY, CDR2 SAAADI. The CDR3 here is CASQETGGLRNTIYF. The CDR3 DNA is TGCGCCAGCCAAGAGACAGGGGGTCTACGAAACACCATATATTTT.

The gene calls are TRBV19 and TRBJ1-5; 9 nucleotides line up with TRBD1. CDR1 and CDR2 (germline): LNHDA, SQIVND (reference sequence). With V trimmed by 6 bases and J by 8 bases, 11 bases remained unmatched. The CDR3 runs to 15 residues. The CDR3 loop reads CASRVGQGGSEPQHF. CDR3 nucleotide sequence: TGTGCCAGTAGGGTGGGACAGGGTGGATCCGAGCCCCAGCATTTT.

The chain joins TRBV7-9 to TRBJ1-3, with 7 nucleotides matching TRBD1. Germline V gene data show CDR1 as SEHNR and CDR2 as FQNEAQ (reference sequence). J lost 8 bases, V lost 5 bases, and 9 bases had no gene match. The CDR3 spans 14 residues. The CDR3 region is CASSPGQASDTIYF. The CDR3 nucleotides read TGTGCCAGCAGCCCCGGACAGGCCTCGGACACCATATATTTT.

The CDR3 nucleotides read TGTGCCAGCAGCCAACAGGGCCCCACAGATACGCAGTATTTT. Encoded protein: CASSQQGPTDTQYF. The chain has TRBV3-1 (or the pseudogene TRBV3-2) and TRBJ2-3, with a weak D call TRBD1 (5 bases). This CDR3 is 14 amino acids long. CDR1 and CDR2 (germline): LGHDT, YNNKEL (reference sequence). V shed 2 bases and J shed 2 bases, with 8 bases lying between them.

V is TRBV12-3 or TRBV12-4 and J is TRBJ2-2; TRBD2 might be the D (6 bases). The CDR3 is 13 residues long. Trimming pared 4 bases from V and 7 bases from J, leaving 10 bases between. The CDR3 here is CASSSEEGGELFF. The CDR3 region has the DNA TGTGCCAGCAGTTCTGAGGAGGGCGGGGAGCTGTTTTTT.

V gene TRBV19 combines with J gene TRBJ1-4; no firm D call. This CDR3 has 12 residues. Germline CDR1 LNHDA, CDR2 SQIVND (reference sequence). V was pared by 6 bases and J by 7 bases, with 9 bases between. CDR3 in amino acids: CASSLAGEKLFF. In nucleotides, the CDR3 is TGTGCCAGTAGCCTCGCGGGTGAAAAACTGTTTTTT. The full variable domain, in which reference TRBV19 and TRBJ1-4 provide the parts outside the CDR3, is DGGITQSPKYLFRKEGQNVTLSCEQNLNHDAMYWYRQDPGQGLRLIYYSQIVNDFQKGDIAEGYSVSREKKESFPLTVTSAQKNPTAFYLCASSLAGEKLFFGSGTQLSVL.

V gene TRBV5-1 combines with J gene TRBJ2-5; 7 nucleotides agree with TRBD1. Germline V gene sequence: CDR1 SGHRS, CDR2 YFSETQ. CDR3 length equals 17 residues. V lost 4 bases and J lost 2; bases outside the gene matches: 14. This CDR3 is CASSLGQAGSFQETQYF. CDR3 nucleotide sequence: TGCGCCAGCAGCCTCGGACAGGCCGGCTCCTTTCAAGAGACCCAGTACTTC.

This clone appeared once. This chain joins TRBV5-1 and TRBJ2-3, with TRBD2 matching over 8 bases. CDR3 size: 17 residues. The junction had 8 bases not matched to a gene; V was cut back by 0 bases and J by 2 bases. Germline CDR1 reads SGHRS; CDR2 reads YFSETQ. The CDR3 here is CASSLAWERGLTDTQYF. The CDR3 coding sequence is TGCGCCAGCAGCTTGGCGTGGGAGCGGGGGCTCACAGATACGCAGTATTTT. The whole variable domain, filled in from reference TRBV5-1 and TRBJ2-3, reads KAGVTQTPRYLIKTRGQQVTLSCSPISGHRSVSWYQQTPGQGLQFLFEYFSETQRNKGNFPGRFSGRQFSNSRSEMNVSTLELGDSALYLCASSLAWERGLTDTQYFGPGTRLTVL.

This clone was seen only a few times. This chain joins TRBV3-1 (or the pseudogene TRBV3-2) and TRBJ1-2, with 10 bases lining up with TRBD1. The germline V gene has CDR1 LGHDT and CDR2 YNNKEL (reference sequence). V gave up 2 bases and J gave up 6 bases; unmatched junction bases: 12. The CDR3 spans 17 residues. The CDR3 sequence is CASSQPSSGQGGNGYTF. CDR3 coding DNA: TGTGCCAGCAGCCAACCTTCCTCAGGACAGGGGGGAAATGGCTACACCTTC.

This clone was detected only once. The chain employs TRBV2 and TRBJ2-3; D perhaps matches TRBD2 (5 bases). Germline-derived CDR1 and CDR2 are SNHLY and FYNNEI. The ends were cut back, 6 bases at V and 2 bases at J, with 15 bases in the middle. The CDR3 sequence is 15 residues long. CDR3 nucleotides: TGTGCCAGCAGCCACCAGGCCGGGAACACAGATACGCAGTATTTT. Its protein is CASSHQAGNTDTQYF.

The rearrangement uses TRBV7-9 and TRBJ2-1, with TRBD2 identical over 12 bases. V was clipped by 3 bases and J by 10 bases; unmatched bases: 7. CDR3 size: 15 residues. CDR1 is SEHNR, CDR2 FQNEAQ, per germline (reference sequence). The CDR3 bases are TGTGCCAGCAGCTTCCTAGCGGGAGGGCCGGGAGAGCAGTTCTTC. Its protein is CASSFLAGGPGEQFF.